The 17 T cell receptor beta chains below come from one sample, sequenced in a study of breast tumors, draining lymph nodes, adjacent tissues. TCRdb reprocessed the multiplex PCR reads via MiXCR and lists one record per CDR3 protein. The table includes roughly 80,000 distinct CDR3 sequences, approximately 19% detected once. Samples came from axillary lymph nodes draining the breast cancer. Material for sequencing was axillary lymph node tissue. The receptors here all came from a female donor with breast cancer. Some clones in this sample may be carry-over from other donors' samples.

This clonotype was observed at least ten times. The gene calls are TRBV6-2 or TRBV6-3 and TRBJ2-7, with D uncertain. The CDR3 runs to 13 residues. V gave up 6 bases and J gave up 5 bases, with 14 bases separating them. In germline, CDR1 is MNHEY, CDR2 SVGEGT. The CDR3 loop is CASRNYLPHEQYF. The CDR3 DNA reads TGTGCCAGCAGAAATTACCTACCTCACGAGCAGTACTTC.

The sample holds many counts of this clonotype. The CDR3 DNA sequence: TGCGCCAGCAGCTTGACTAGCGGGAGCGGTATTGAGCAGTTCTTC. Translation: CASSLTSGSGIEQFF. The chain uses TRBV5-1 and TRBJ2-1; TRBD2 matches at 11 bases. V trimming: 1 base; J trimming: 9 bases; junction bases outside the gene matches: 6. The CDR3 consists of 15 residues. CDR1 is SGHRS, CDR2 YFSETQ, per germline.

This clonotype was detected a few times. The chain couples TRBV9 to TRBJ1-1; D not resolved. V lost 3 bases and J lost 1, with 10 bases in between. Germline CDR1 and CDR2: SGDLS and YYNGEE. This CDR3 is built from 14 residues. DNA of the CDR3: TGTGCCAGCAGCGCCCTTCCAGAGAACACTGAAGCTTTCTTT. It yields the protein CASSALPENTEAFF.

This clonotype has a handful of counts. This chain connects TRBV7-9 to TRBJ2-4; D gene ambiguous. This CDR3 is built from 13 residues. The V gene's germline CDR1 is SEHNR and CDR2 FQNEAQ (reference sequence). The V end was cut by 5 bases, the J end by 6 bases, with 11 bases between. The CDR3 DNA reads as TGTGCCAGCAGCCAATCTGGGCGAAACATTCAGTACTTC. This codes for CASSQSGRNIQYF.

CDR3 nucleotides: TGTGCCTGGAGCGCAGGGGGAAATAATGAAAAACTGTTTTTT. This encodes CAWSAGGNNEKLFF. The chain is built from TRBV30 and TRBJ1-4; 7 nucleotides align to TRBD1. CDR1 and CDR2 from the germline V gene are GTSNPN and SVGIG (reference sequence). The CDR3 consists of 14 residues. J gave up 4 bases and V 3 bases, and 5 bases lay outside the gene matches.

In its sample, this clonotype was seen a few times. The chain employs TRBV4-3 and TRBJ2-6; D is undetermined. This CDR3 comprises 19 residues. V lost 4 bases and J 0 bases, leaving 19 bases between the germline ends. Germline V gene sequence: CDR1 LGHNA, CDR2 YSLEER. CDR3 DNA sequence: TGCGCCAGCAGCCTAACGATAGAGCAGGCCACCTCTGGGGCCAACGTCCTGACTTTC. Its translation: CASSLTIEQATSGANVLTF.

This clonotype was detected many times. This chain uses TRBV4-1 with TRBJ2-7, with a weak D call TRBD2 (5 bases). Per germline, CDR1 MGHRA and CDR2 YSYEKL. V was shortened by 4 bases and J by 1 base, with 17 bases between the two germline ends. The CDR3 runs 16 residues. For the CDR3, the DNA is TGCGCCAGCAGCCCCTCCCCGGACTGGAGTTCCTACGAGCAGTACTTC. The encoded protein is CASSPSPDWSSYEQYF.

CDR3: CASSLGGQQPQHF. CDR3 nucleotides: TGTGCCAGCAGTTTAGGGGGGCAACAGCCCCAGCATTTT. The rearrangement uses TRBV28 and TRBJ1-5, with D possibly matching TRBD1 (6 bases). Germline CDR1 reads MDHEN; CDR2 reads SYDVKM. Trimming pared 2 bases from V and 7 bases from J, leaving 9 bases between. This CDR3 contains 13 residues.

Points on this clonotype: One end of the junction is discordant with germline, which a read error may explain. The chain recombines TRBV4-1 with TRBJ2-5; 8 nucleotides line up with TRBD2. Per the germline V gene, CDR1 is MGHRA and CDR2 is YSYEKL. This CDR3 is built from 15 residues. The CDR3 DNA is TGCACCAGCAGCCAAGAAAGCGGGAGACGGGAGACCCAGTACTTC. This sequence encodes CTSSQESGRRETQYF.

This clonotype was seen ten or more times. The CDR3 DNA sequence: TGCAGTGCTAGCGGCTCGGGGTTCGGGGGTGAGCAGTTCTTC. It specifies CSASGSGFGGEQFF. This sequence joins TRBV20-1 and TRBJ2-1; D perhaps matches TRBD2 (6 bases). V lost 3 bases and J 9 bases, leaving 18 bases between the germline ends. This CDR3 region has 14 residues. Germline CDR1 DFQATT, CDR2 SNEGSKA (reference sequence).

This clonotype was seen at least ten times. The J gene is TRBJ2-7, the V gene TRBV6-6, with 10 bases aligning to TRBD1. The CDR3 extends over 16 amino acids. Trimming at V came to 7 bases and at J to 4 bases, leaving 13 bases not matched to a gene. The germline V gene encodes CDR1 MNHNY and CDR2 SVGAGI (reference sequence). CDR3 sequence: CASTQTPGQGRYEQYF. The CDR3 DNA reads as TGTGCCAGCACTCAGACCCCGGGACAGGGGAGGTACGAGCAGTACTTC.

Worth noting for this clonotype: This may be a read error, as it is one base from a much larger clone. This CDR3 is missing its conserved last phenylalanine or tryptophan, likely due to a read error. The chain is built from TRBV20-1 and TRBJ2-5; D possibly uses TRBD1 or TRBD2 (5 bases each). With 0 bases removed from V and 3 bases from J, the gap between germline ends came to 8 bases. Germline-derived CDR1 and CDR2 are DFQATT and SNEGSKA (reference sequence). The CDR3 runs to 13 residues. CDR3 sequence (DNA): TGCAGTGCTAGAGAGGGACCGGAAGAGACCCAGTACCTC. It codes for CSAREGPEETQYL.

This clonotype was counted ten times or more. The DNA of the CDR3 is TGTGCCAGCAGCCCCCCCGGACTAAGCACCGGGGAGCTGTTTTTT. Protein sequence: CASSPPGLSTGELFF. J is TRBJ2-2 and V is TRBV14; possible D gene TRBD2, 6 bases. The CDR3 contains 15 residues. Trimming left V 4 bases short and J 4 bases short, with 13 bases between. CDR1 and CDR2 (germline): SGHDN, FVKESK.

This clonotype was seen ten or more times. The chain employs TRBV29-1 and TRBJ2-2; D is undetermined. Germline-derived CDR1 and CDR2 are SQVTM and ANQGSEA. Trimming took off 5 bases at V and 2 bases at J, with 9 bases between the two ends. The CDR3 runs to 13 residues. CDR3 in amino acids: CSVSGSNTGELFF. Here the CDR3 DNA reads TGCAGCGTTTCTGGGTCCAACACCGGGGAGCTGTTTTTT.

The J gene is TRBJ1-3, the V gene TRBV30, with D possibly matching TRBD1 (5 bases). Germline lookup yields CDR1 GTSNPN and CDR2 SVGIG (reference sequence). This CDR3 region has 12 residues. The CDR3, as DNA: TGTGCGGAGGGGCACTCTGGAAACACCATATATTTT. Its translation is CAEGHSGNTIYF.

This clonotype was detected many times. The rearrangement joins TRBV13 to TRBJ2-1; 8 bases line up with TRBD2. Germline loops: CDR1 PRHDT, CDR2 FYEKMQ (reference sequence). The CDR3 is 15 amino acids. The V segment lost 5 bases and the J segment 4 bases; nucleotides outside the gene matches: 7. This chain's CDR3 is CASSESTSAYNEQFF. CDR3 nucleotides: TGTGCCAGCAGCGAATCGACTAGCGCTTACAATGAGCAGTTCTTC.

This clonotype was seen at least ten times. The rearrangement joins TRBV5-8 to TRBJ1-2, with D possibly matching TRBD1 (5 bases). This CDR3 is built from 13 residues. Trimming pared 0 bases from V and 5 bases from J, leaving 8 bases between. CDR1 and CDR2 from the germline V gene are SGHTS and YDEGEE. For the CDR3, the DNA is TGTGCCAGCAGCTTGGTTGCAGGGTATGGCTACACCTTC. Amino acid sequence: CASSLVAGYGYTF.